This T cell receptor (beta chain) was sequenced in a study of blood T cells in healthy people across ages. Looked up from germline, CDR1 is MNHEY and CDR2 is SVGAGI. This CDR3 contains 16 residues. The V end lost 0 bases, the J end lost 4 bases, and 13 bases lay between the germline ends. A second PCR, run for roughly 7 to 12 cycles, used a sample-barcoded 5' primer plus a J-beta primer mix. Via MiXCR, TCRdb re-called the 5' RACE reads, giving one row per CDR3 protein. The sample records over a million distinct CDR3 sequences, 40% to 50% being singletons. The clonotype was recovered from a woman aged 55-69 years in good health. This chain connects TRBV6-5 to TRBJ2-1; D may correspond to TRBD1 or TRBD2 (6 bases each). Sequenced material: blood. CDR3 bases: TGTGCCAGCAGTTACTCGACGGGGGCGGGTTACAATGAGCAGTTCTTC. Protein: CASSYSTGAGYNEQFF.